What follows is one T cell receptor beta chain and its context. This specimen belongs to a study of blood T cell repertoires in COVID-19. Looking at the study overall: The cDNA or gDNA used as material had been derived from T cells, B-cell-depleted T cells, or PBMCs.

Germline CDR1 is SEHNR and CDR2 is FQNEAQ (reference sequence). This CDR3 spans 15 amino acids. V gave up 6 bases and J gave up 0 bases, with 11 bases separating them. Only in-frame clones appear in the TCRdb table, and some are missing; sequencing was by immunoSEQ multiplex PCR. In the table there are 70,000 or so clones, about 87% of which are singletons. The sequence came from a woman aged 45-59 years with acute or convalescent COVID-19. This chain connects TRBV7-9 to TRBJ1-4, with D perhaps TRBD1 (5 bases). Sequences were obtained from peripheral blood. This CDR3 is CASSYTGTTNEKLFF. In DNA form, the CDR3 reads TGTGCCAGCAGTTATACAGGAACAACTAATGAAAAACTGTTTTTT.